Below, one T cell receptor beta chain is given with its context. The antigen remains unidentified. This sample is drawn from a study of cytomegalovirus exposure and HLA in healthy donors. Study findings and constraints: Data from an earlier analysis indicated that most TCR beta V segments were productive either about 87% or about 30% of the time. When presence/absence was analysed, sequencing depth was taken to be roughly uniform across donors. Cytomegalovirus-associated status was assigned to some 160 TCR beta chains.

Despite likely unrecorded immune exposures, the donors were nominally healthy at the time of sampling. The germline V gene encodes CDR1 GTSNPN and CDR2 SVGIG (reference sequence). V was pared by 0 bases and J by 6 bases, with 14 bases between. The CDR3 contains 15 residues. In the PCR, 60 Vbeta and 13 Jbeta primers were used. TCRdb's table, derived via immunoSEQ multiplex PCR, lists solely in-frame clones and lacks some. The sample contains 35,000 to 50,000 clones, approximately 70% of which appear only once. The chain couples TRBV30 to TRBJ2-2; a weak D match, TRBD1 (6 bases). The source material was PBMCs. The source of this sequence is a man aged 40-55 years in good health and CMV-seronegative. The CDR3 loop is CAWSVRGKSSGELFF. CDR3 bases: TGTGCCTGGAGTGTAAGGGGGAAGAGCTCCGGGGAGCTGTTTTTT.